Listed below are T cell receptor beta chains from one sample, sequenced in a study of cytomegalovirus exposure and HLA in healthy donors. Here immunoSEQ multiplex PCR was the method, and the copy in TCRdb shows in-frame clones only, minus some. The data contain 150,000 to 180,000 clones, roughly three quarters of them seen just once; the ten biggest clones take up over 6%. What was sequenced was PBMCs. The source of these receptors is a man aged 25-40 years in good health and CMV-seropositive. CDR3s include the opening cysteine and the closing phenylalanine or tryptophan. A D gene is named only where the DNA matches it firmly. Clone size is shown for a subset of rows, as once, few, many or a class of expanded clone.

V	J	D	size	DNA	CDR3
TRBV29-1	TRBJ1-1	NA	few	TGCAGCGCCTGTGGCGTGACGGGACAAAAGAACACTGAAGCTTTCTTT	CSACGVTGQKNTEAFF
TRBV2	TRBJ1-1	NA	NA	TGTGCCAGCAGTACGAGAGACAGGACTGAAGCTTTCTTT	CASSTRDRTEAFF
TRBV10-3	TRBJ2-5	TRBD2	NA	TGTGCCATCAGTGATAGCGGGAGGGCTTCGGAGACCCAGTACTTC	CAISDSGRASETQYF
TRBV12-5	TRBJ1-5	TRBD1	once	TGTGCTAGTGGTTACTTCGACAGGGGGACGTATCAGCCCCAGCATTTT	CASGYFDRGTYQPQHF
TRBV18	TRBJ1-4	NA	NA	TGTGCCAGCTCACCCGAAATGGGCACCGCAACTAATGAAAAACTGTTTTTT	CASSPEMGTATNEKLFF
TRBV28	TRBJ1-3	TRBD1	NA	TGTGCCAGCGACCCGGAGGGGGCATCTGGAAACACCATATATTTT	CASDPEGASGNTIYF
TRBV7-2	TRBJ2-7	TRBD2	NA	TGTGCCAGCAGCCCGAGACTAGCGGGGCGCCCTACCTACGAGCAGTACTTC	CASSPRLAGRPTYEQYF
TRBV7-9	TRBJ1-1	TRBD1	NA	TGTGCCAGCAGCTTAGGGGACAGGGGGCTCACTGAAGCTTTCTTT	CASSLGDRGLTEAFF
TRBV10-3	TRBJ2-2	NA	NA	TGTGCCATCAGTGAAAGCGGAGCGGTCGACATTAACACCGGGGAGCTGTTTTTT	CAISESGAVDINTGELFF
TRBV27	TRBJ2-7	NA	NA	TGTGCCAGCAGACCGGGACATTCCTACGAGCAGTACTTC	CASRPGHSYEQYF
TRBV27	TRBJ2-1	TRBD2	once	TGTGCCAGCGCTGGCTGGGGCGGGGGGGCAGATGAGCAGTTCTTC	CASAGWGGGADEQFF